The rows below give T cell receptor beta chains drawn from one sample of a study of blood T cell repertoires in COVID-19. Some clones are missing from TCRdb's copy, which holds only in-frame ones; the method was immunoSEQ multiplex PCR. The data contain about 250,000 clones, roughly 85% of them seen just once; the ten biggest clones take up roughly 3%. The sample consisted of peripheral blood. These receptors all stem from a man between 18 and 35 years old with active or convalescent COVID-19. The CDR3 runs from the conserved cysteine through the conserved F or W. Fields, in order: V gene, J gene, CDR3 protein.

>TRBV12-3/TRBV12-4|TRBJ1-5
CASSRDTDQPQHF
>TRBV6-6|TRBJ1-4
CASSSLPTATNEKLFF
>TRBV6-2/TRBV6-3|TRBJ2-2
CASSYSIWSSHSTGELFF
>TRBV19|TRBJ1-5
CASSSTGNQPQHF
>TRBV6-2/TRBV6-3|TRBJ1-5
CASSRDRINQPQHF
>TRBV28|TRBJ1-2
CASRLQGAVYGYTF
>TRBV10-2|TRBJ1-2
CASTGQVSSGYTF
>TRBV5-1|TRBJ2-3
CASSLAGGRADTQYF
>TRBV6-5|TRBJ1-1
CASRVSLGNTEAFF
>TRBV7-2|TRBJ2-7
CASSSTSSYEQYF
>TRBV18|TRBJ2-5
CASSVLAGGYQETQYF
>TRBV19|TRBJ1-6
CASSIQGTYNSPLHF
>TRBV4-3|TRBJ1-6
CASSQDFEGGNSPLHF
>TRBV21-1|TRBJ2-5
CASSSRSGHYQETQYF
>TRBV5-1|TRBJ1-1
CASSLRADKANVNTEAFF
>TRBV6-2/TRBV6-3|TRBJ1-5
CASSPRQGRQPQHF
>TRBV29-1|TRBJ2-7
CSVARGLSYEQYF
>TRBV4-3|TRBJ1-2
CASSQTPGQGFIYGYTF
>TRBV4-3|TRBJ2-3
CASSQEIPRGRAADTQYF
>TRBV15|TRBJ1-1
CATSTPWGGGVNTEAFF
>TRBV7-8|TRBJ2-2
CASSFPRGGDTGELFF
>TRBV5-1|TRBJ1-1
CASSLRQGLGTEAFF
>TRBV13|TRBJ2-1
CASTLLGPKGNEQFF
>TRBV30|TRBJ1-2
CACPGNSSSGHNYGYTF
>TRBV5-8|TRBJ2-3
CASSLHGLAGADTQYF
>TRBV4-3|TRBJ2-2
CASSPGQGAVWAGELFF
>TRBV2|TRBJ2-1
CASRGDKGIGEQFF
>TRBV2|TRBJ1-1
CASTGTGMNTEAFF
>TRBV11-2|TRBJ1-2
CASSLGAGTNYGYTF
>TRBV9|TRBJ1-2
CASSRIGTLYGYTF
>TRBV30|TRBJ1-2
CAWDTGSRGYTF
>TRBV27|TRBJ1-2
CASSFLGDGGYTF
>TRBV7-8|TRBJ1-6
CASSITGDNSPLHF
>TRBV3-1/TRBV3-2|TRBJ1-5
CASSLTGSNQPQHF
>TRBV9|TRBJ2-7
CASSSPQSGDYEQYF
>TRBV5-1|TRBJ1-2
CASSLVAREYGYTF
>TRBV7-2|TRBJ1-1
CASSLGAAPGGAFF
>TRBV13|TRBJ2-5
CASSKTSQTQYF
>TRBV5-1|TRBJ1-1
CASSATTQGGNTEAFF
>TRBV4-1|TRBJ2-7
CASSQDSQVPNF
>TRBV7-3|TRBJ2-7
CASSSGPGTGSYEQYF
>TRBV20-1|TRBJ2-5
CSASEGGGETQYF
>TRBV7-8|TRBJ1-2
CASSLVTETYGYTF
>TRBV9|TRBJ2-1
CASSGDNRGRWNEQFF
>TRBV4-1|TRBJ1-1
CASSQVPQGQEAFF
>TRBV7-9|TRBJ2-5
CASSLFGSEGTQYF
>TRBV10-3|TRBJ2-3
CAIGLAGSTDTQYF
>TRBV30|TRBJ1-2
CAWSPSGSGYGYTF
>TRBV2|TRBJ1-2
CASRSGQIYGYTF
>TRBV4-1|TRBJ2-1
CASSQDGGTYNEQFF
>TRBV7-9|TRBJ1-2
CASSSEQANYGYTF
>TRBV10-2|TRBJ1-1
CASRRPENEAFF
>TRBV3-1/TRBV3-2|TRBJ1-4
CASSPRTRGEKLFF
>TRBV5-1|TRBJ2-7
CASSEGSSYEQYF
>TRBV6-6|TRBJ2-7
CASRPLATYEQYF
>TRBV7-9|TRBJ1-2
CASSVSRTAANYGYTF
>TRBV29-1|TRBJ2-1
CSWRGQGYNEQFF